This TCR beta chain was profiled in a study of blood T cell repertoires in COVID-19 (TCRdb year 2020). The study in broad terms: The collaborator samples originated in the United States, Italy and Spain and spanned the acute and convalescent phases of COVID-19. A freely available public database, intended as a resource for researchers studying the immune response to SARS-CoV-2, is where the repertoires were released. The samples were drawn from two sources: the first 160 participants of the ongoing ImmuneRACE study, and 1,000 to 1,500 subjects contributed by 6 global collaborators. Subjects who had been exposed to COVID-19, were actively infected with it, or had recovered from it provided the deeply sampled blood TCRbeta repertoires that made up the dataset. Where available, HLA class I and class II types were obtained from metadata supplied by the sample provider rather than from assay-based typing. A de-identified subject ID, COVID-19 status, age in years and sex were almost always included in the sample metadata. The prospective study material was composed of cDNA or gDNA derived from T cells, B-cell-depleted T cells, or PBMCs. Results and caveats for the whole study, not just this receptor: How much clinical and demographic metadata was included differed by source and by participant, and the metadata was provided uncurated.

The collaborating institutions used their own protocols to collect whole blood in K2EDTA tubes. Collaborator samples were shipped for TCRbeta analysis as frozen whole blood, isolated PBMCs, or DNA extracted from either sample type. TCRbeta CDR3 regions were amplified from genomic DNA using the immunoSEQ Assay, a bias-controlled multiplex PCR. The published analysis was carried out like this. Nucleated cell counts per sample were estimated from amplification of reference gene primers within the assay. To quantify the absolute abundance of each unique TCRbeta CDR3 rearrangement, sequence reads were collapsed and filtered. Productive Simpson clonality was computed per sample as the square root of Simpson's diversity index over productive rearrangements. The source is immuneACCESS, and TCRdb retained only in-frame sequences with V and J called. Part of the clones is not carried over; for the studies checked, unresolved V genes explain less than half of this, and the remainder is unexplained. For V, J and clone size, that table is used; D and trimming come from the DNA. This sample comprises about 160,000 clones, under 80% of them detected only once. The top ten hold 2.8% of the sample.

About this clone: The specificity of this receptor is unknown. The input lacks base qualities; no much larger clone sits a single base away.

The specimen was peripheral blood. This TCR came from a man in his 70s with acute or convalescent COVID-19.

The base sequence is TGTGCCTGGAGTGGGGGCCCCACAGATACGCAGTATTTT. This sequence encodes CAWSGGPTDTQYF. The V and J segments used are TRBV30 and TRBJ2-3, with TRBD1 tentatively as D gene (5 bases match). The CDR3 goes from the cysteine to the phenylalanine over 13 residues. The sequence is cut down to CDR3 DNA, 39 bases in frame from base 1. The germline ends are 7 bases apart after V is trimmed by 1 base and J by 2 bases. The germline V gene (reference sequence) yields GTSNPN for CDR1 and SVGIG for CDR2.